In its sample, the clone carrying this TCR beta chain was seen a few times. Its antigen is as yet unknown. This entry comes from a study of post-analysis software for immune sequencing data. Study-wide background: Courses of disease covered relapsing-remitting, secondary progressive and progressive-relapsing multiple sclerosis. Findings and limits, study-wide: Patients had higher frequencies than controls of roughly 5 TRBV segments, including TRBV5-6, TRBV5-1 and TRBV20-1. Controls showed significantly higher normalized Chao1 diversity than did multiple sclerosis patients. Samples from a shared batch, those prepared together, strongly co-clustered by F measure.

TCR beta libraries were prepared from cDNA with unique molecular identifiers. Starting from approximately 1 to 10 million T cells, the study yielded a few hundred thousand cDNA molecules. TCRdb processed the PCR reads anew with MiXCR; each CDR3 protein has one entry. The data show 700,000 to 800,000 distinct CDR3 sequences, about 27% seen once. The germline V gene has CDR1 MNHEY and CDR2 SVGAGI. CDR3 size: 14 residues. V shed 7 bases and J shed 5 bases, with 14 bases lying between them. The chain employs TRBV6-5 and TRBJ1-4; the D is unclear. This TCR was recovered from a girl aged 5 to 17 with multiple sclerosis. Sample: blood. CDR3 amino acids: CASTKGWWNEKLFF. The CDR3 DNA follows: TGTGCCAGCACCAAAGGGTGGTGGAATGAAAAACTGTTTTTT.